These 16 T cell receptor beta chains originate from one sample sequenced in a study of cytomegalovirus exposure and HLA in healthy donors. The PCR ran on 60 Vbeta and 13 Jbeta primers. TCRdb's table, derived via immunoSEQ multiplex PCR, lists solely in-frame clones and lacks some. The data contain under 150,000 clones, under 85% of them singletons. The source material was PBMCs. The receptors here all came from a boy between 10 and 17 years old in good health and CMV-seronegative.

This clone has a single count. The gene calls are TRBV5-4 and TRBJ1-1, with D possibly matching TRBD1 (6 bases). Between the trimmed V and J ends, which lost 4 bases and 1 base, there was a span of 11 bases. The germline V gene encodes CDR1 SGHNT and CDR2 YYREEE (reference sequence). The CDR3 has 14 residues. Here the CDR3 reads CASSTGTKNTEAFF. For the CDR3, the DNA is TGTGCCAGCAGCACCGGGACAAAGAACACTGAAGCTTTCTTT.

This clone was recorded only once. This chain links TRBV30 with TRBJ2-7; no reliable D call. V dropped 0 bases and J dropped 2 bases, with 14 bases sitting between them. Germline V gene sequence: CDR1 GTSNPN, CDR2 SVGIG (reference sequence). The CDR3 has 15 residues. The chain's CDR3 is CAWSVSQPLPYEQYF. The CDR3 nucleotides read TGTGCCTGGAGTGTTTCACAGCCTTTACCCTACGAGCAGTACTTC.

This chain connects TRBV18 to TRBJ2-6; D is unresolved. Trimming removed 2 bases from V and 2 bases from J, with 4 bases in between. The CDR3 loop spans 14 amino acids. Germline V gene data show CDR1 as KGHSH and CDR2 as LQKENI. CDR3 in DNA: TGTGCCAGCTCACCAAGCCCTGGGGCCAACGTCCTGACTTTC. Encoded protein: CASSPSPGANVLTF.

In this sample, this clone turned up once. This chain joins TRBV7-9 and TRBJ2-7, with D perhaps matching TRBD1 (5 bases). This CDR3 contains 13 residues. Germline CDR1 SEHNR, CDR2 FQNEAQ (reference sequence). V dropped 5 bases and J dropped 3 bases, with 11 bases sitting between them. The CDR3 nucleotides are TGTGCCAGCAGCACCAGGGATCTCTACGAGCAGTACTTC. This translates into CASSTRDLYEQYF.

DNA of the CDR3: TGCGCCAGCAGCTTGGTCGGTGGACAGCCCTACGAGCAGTACTTC. Amino acid sequence: CASSLVGGQPYEQYF. The chain couples TRBV5-1 to TRBJ2-7; a possible D gene is TRBD1 (6 bases). The CDR3 spans 15 residues. Germline V gene lookup returns CDR1 SGHRS and CDR2 YFSETQ. V lost 0 bases, J lost 2 bases, and 12 bases lay in between.

CDR3 nucleotides: TGCGCCAGCACTTCAAGTCTAGCGGTCTACGAGCAGTACTTC. Translated, it gives CASTSSLAVYEQYF. The V gene is TRBV5-1, the J gene TRBJ2-7; 7 positions agree with TRBD2. CDR1 and CDR2 from the germline V gene are SGHRS and YFSETQ. This CDR3 contains 14 residues. Germline trimming cut 6 bases from V and 3 bases from J; bases unmatched to any gene: 9. The entire variable domain, with the rest obtained from reference TRBV5-1 and TRBJ2-7, is as follows: KAGVTQTPRYLIKTRGQQVTLSCSPISGHRSVSWYQQTPGQGLQFLFEYFSETQRNKGNFPGRFSGRQFSNSRSEMNVSTLELGDSALYLCASTSSLAVYEQYFGPGTRLTVT.

This clone showed up just once. This rearrangement joins TRBV7-8 to TRBJ2-7; the match to TRBD1 covers 7 bases. V was clipped by 4 bases and J by 5 bases; unmatched bases: 11. Germline assignment: CDR1 SGHVS and CDR2 FQNEAQ. This CDR3 is built from 15 residues. CDR3 loop: CASSSSDDRAHEQYF. The DNA of the CDR3 is TGTGCCAGCAGCTCGAGCGACGACAGGGCGCACGAGCAGTACTTC.

The V call is TRBV19, the J call TRBJ1-5; TRBD1 agrees at 8 bases. Germline V lookup: CDR1 LNHDA, CDR2 SQIVND (reference sequence). With V trimmed by 3 bases and J by 6 bases, 10 bases remained unmatched. The CDR3 sequence is 16 residues long. The CDR3 spells CASSILSGQDLQPQHF. The CDR3 nucleotides read TGTGCCAGTAGTATCCTCTCGGGACAGGACCTTCAGCCCCAGCATTTT.

V gene TRBV19 combines with J gene TRBJ2-2; the D is unclear. Between the trimmed V and J ends, which lost 1 base and 0 bases, there was a span of 18 bases. The CDR3 spans 19 residues. Germline V gives CDR1 LNHDA, CDR2 SQIVND (reference sequence). This CDR3 reads CASSIGLEYDTPNTGELFF. CDR3 DNA sequence: TGTGCCAGTAGTATAGGACTGGAGTACGATACCCCGAACACCGGGGAGCTGTTTTTT.

This clone has a handful of counts. This chain uses TRBV5-1 with TRBJ1-1; no definite D call. Deletions cut 1 base from V and 1 base from J, with 11 bases between. Looked up from germline, CDR1 is SGHRS and CDR2 is YFSETQ. The CDR3 length is 15 residues. DNA of the CDR3: TGCGCCAGCAGCTTGCCCTTGACGGGGAACACTGAAGCTTTCTTT. Protein sequence: CASSLPLTGNTEAFF.

J is TRBJ1-6 and V is TRBV5-1; D possibly corresponds to TRBD1 (5 bases). In germline, CDR1 is SGHRS, CDR2 YFSETQ. The V end lost 1 base, the J end lost 6 bases, and 17 bases lay between the germline ends. The CDR3 covers 17 residues. CDR3 nucleotide sequence: TGCGCCAGCAGCTTGCTCGAGTCTCCAGGGTTTAATTCACCCCTCCACTTT. It encodes CASSLLESPGFNSPLHF.

J is TRBJ2-7 and V is TRBV18; D might be TRBD1 (5 bases). This CDR3 is 17 amino acids long. The germline V gene has CDR1 KGHSH and CDR2 LQKENI. V was trimmed by 0 bases and J by 1 base, leaving 16 bases between them. The CDR3 coding sequence is TGTGCCAGCTCACCACCGGGGCTGGTATCAGGGTCCTACGAGCAGTACTTC. This codes for CASSPPGLVSGSYEQYF.

The chain carries TRBV4-3 and TRBJ1-2; 11 bases map to TRBD1. This CDR3 comprises 14 residues. Losses at the gene ends were 4 bases for V and 5 bases for J; bases not matched to a gene: 3. Germline lookup yields CDR1 LGHNA and CDR2 YSLEER. CDR3 in amino acids: CASSRGQGVYGYTF. CDR3 coding DNA: TGCGCCAGCAGCCGGGGACAGGGGGTGTATGGCTACACCTTC.

The rearrangement links TRBV4-3 to TRBJ2-2, with a tentative D call TRBD1 (6 bases). CDR3 size: 19 residues. Trimming removed 4 bases from V and 0 bases from J, with 21 bases in between. The germline V gene encodes CDR1 LGHNA and CDR2 YSLEER. The CDR3 protein is CASSPRTSQGYANTGELFF. For the CDR3, the DNA is TGCGCCAGCAGCCCCCGAACCTCACAGGGATACGCGAACACCGGGGAGCTGTTTTTT.

Note on this clone: Other DNA sequences in the sample encode the same CDR3. The rearrangement links TRBV4-3 to TRBJ2-3; TRBD2 aligns across 9 bases. The CDR3 covers 16 residues. The V and J ends lost 1 base and 0 bases, in that order; junction bases with no gene match: 2. CDR1 LGHNA and CDR2 YSLEER come from the germline V gene. The CDR3 loop is CASSQVAGGSTDTQYF. The CDR3 nucleotides are TGCGCCAGCAGCCAAGTGGCGGGGGGGAGCACAGATACGCAGTATTTT.

The rearrangement uses TRBV5-4 and TRBJ2-3; 7 bases align to TRBD2. Germline lookup yields CDR1 SGHNT and CDR2 YYREEE (reference sequence). This CDR3 comprises 15 residues. V shed 4 bases, J shed 4 bases, and the junction held 9 bases outside the gene matches. The CDR3 protein is CASSPLLAAADTQYF. The CDR3 coding sequence is TGTGCCAGCAGCCCTCTTCTAGCGGCCGCAGATACGCAGTATTTT.